The rows below give T cell receptor beta chains drawn from one sample of a study of neurological immune-mediated disorders. TCRdb recomputed calls from the 5' RACE reads with MiXCR, one row per CDR3 protein. This sample yields about 84,000 distinct CDR3 sequences, of which about 4% are seen a single time; over 5.5% belongs to the top ten. The sequencing sample was made of PBMCs. The receptors shown here come from a woman aged 55-69 years with multiple sclerosis. CDR3s include the opening cysteine and the closing phenylalanine or tryptophan. The D gene is left open where the match is weak. A row's size may be missing; if present it is once, few, many or a size class.

CDR3nt	CDR3aa	abundance	v_gene	d_gene	j_gene
TGTGCCAGCAGCTATGGAGGGGCAGATACGCAGTATTTT	CASSYGGADTQYF	many	TRBV7-9	.	TRBJ2-3
TGTGCCAGCAGCAAAGTATGCGGCCAGGAGAACACTGAAGCTTTCTTT	CASSKVCGQENTEAFF	many	TRBV21-1	.	TRBJ1-1
TGTGCCAGCAGTCGCGGGCGGGAAGAGTATGGCTACACCTTC	CASSRGREEYGYTF	many	TRBV12-3/TRBV12-4	.	TRBJ1-2
TGTGCCAGCAGTTTAGAGGGGGCGGGGTATGGCTACACCTTC	CASSLEGAGYGYTF	.	TRBV28	TRBD1	TRBJ1-2
TGCAGTGCTTCACGGACTAGCGGGGGCGTGGATACGCAGTATTTT	CSASRTSGGVDTQYF	few	TRBV20-1	TRBD2	TRBJ2-3
TGCGCCAGCAGCTCGGGACTCCGGTTGGGCGGGGAGCTGTTTTTT	CASSSGLRLGGELFF	many	TRBV5-1	.	TRBJ2-2
TGCGCCAGCAGCTTTAGCGGGGGGGCGGCCTACGAGCAGTACTTC	CASSFSGGAAYEQYF	many	TRBV5-1	TRBD2	TRBJ2-7
TGCGCCAGCGGGGGAACCGGGACAGGGAACACCGGGGAGCTGTTTTTT	CASGGTGTGNTGELFF	many	TRBV5-1	TRBD1	TRBJ2-2
TGTGCCAGCAGCTTGCCTAGCGGAGAAAGGGCCCAGTACTTC	CASSLPSGERAQYF	many	TRBV5-6	TRBD2	TRBJ2-5
TGCAGCGTTGCAAGCGCGATCGAGACCCAGTACTTC	CSVASAIETQYF	many	TRBV29-1	.	TRBJ2-5
TGTGCCAGCACCGATAGGACAGGGACGATGAACACTGAAGCTTTCTTT	CASTDRTGTMNTEAFF	many	TRBV12-3/TRBV12-4	TRBD1	TRBJ1-1
TGCGCCAGCAGCTTGGAGGCCGAGTTAAGCACAGATACGCAGTATTTT	CASSLEAELSTDTQYF	many	TRBV5-1	.	TRBJ2-3
TGCAGTGCTCCCCGGGACAGATCCCTCTCAGATGGCTACACCTTC	CSAPRDRSLSDGYTF	many	TRBV20-1	TRBD1	TRBJ1-2
TGTGCCAGCAGTCCACAGGGACAGCCAAACACCGGGGAGCTGTTTTTT	CASSPQGQPNTGELFF	many	TRBV6-5	TRBD1	TRBJ2-2
TGTGCCAGCTCACCTCAGGGCTTAGATCAGCCCCAGCATTTT	CASSPQGLDQPQHF	few	TRBV18	.	TRBJ1-5
TGCAGCGTTGACACTGGCGGGGGAATGGACGGGGAGCTGTTTTTT	CSVDTGGGMDGELFF	many	TRBV29-1	TRBD2	TRBJ2-2
TGTGCCAGCAGCTTAGGGGCAGGGGACAATGAGCAGTTCTTC	CASSLGAGDNEQFF	many	TRBV7-2	.	TRBJ2-1
TGTGCCAGCAGCACCGAAAGGTTGGAGACCCAGTACTTC	CASSTERLETQYF	many	TRBV5-5	.	TRBJ2-5
TGTGCCAGCAGCCGGGACTGGAGCTCCTACGAGCAGTACTTC	CASSRDWSSYEQYF	many	TRBV6-6	.	TRBJ2-7
TGTGCCAGCAGTTTATCCGGACAGAACTCTGGAAACACCATATATTTT	CASSLSGQNSGNTIYF	many	TRBV12-3/TRBV12-4	.	TRBJ1-3
TGCGCCAGCAGCTTGGCCCCAGGACAGGGGATGGGGAGTTACGAGCAGTACTTC	CASSLAPGQGMGSYEQYF	many	TRBV5-1	TRBD1	TRBJ2-7
TGCGCCAGCAGCTCAGTACTCGGTCCCTATGGCTACACCTTC	CASSSVLGPYGYTF	few	TRBV5-1	.	TRBJ1-2
TGTGCCAGCAGGAGCGGACTAGCGGGCTACAATGAGCAGTTCTTC	CASRSGLAGYNEQFF	many	TRBV12-3/TRBV12-4	TRBD2	TRBJ2-1
TGTGCCAGCAGCCGAACCGACAGGGCCACTGAAGCTTTCTTT	CASSRTDRATEAFF	many	TRBV6-5	TRBD1	TRBJ1-1
TGTGCCATCAAAGGTCCGCCGAATTCACCCCTCCACTTT	CAIKGPPNSPLHF	many	TRBV10-3	.	TRBJ1-6
TGTGCCAGCAGTGAAGCATCCCCACCAGGGGTGCACTATGGCTACACCTTC	CASSEASPPGVHYGYTF	many	TRBV2	.	TRBJ1-2
TGCGCCAGCAGCTTGGTAGGGTCTCGAGGCAATGAGCAGTTCTTC	CASSLVGSRGNEQFF	many	TRBV5-1	.	TRBJ2-1
TGTGCCAGCAGCTTGGTATTTGATACGCAGTATTTT	CASSLVFDTQYF	many	TRBV5-6	.	TRBJ2-3
TGCGCCAGCAGGAACAGGGATAATTCACCCCTCCACTTT	CASRNRDNSPLHF	many	TRBV10-2	.	TRBJ1-6